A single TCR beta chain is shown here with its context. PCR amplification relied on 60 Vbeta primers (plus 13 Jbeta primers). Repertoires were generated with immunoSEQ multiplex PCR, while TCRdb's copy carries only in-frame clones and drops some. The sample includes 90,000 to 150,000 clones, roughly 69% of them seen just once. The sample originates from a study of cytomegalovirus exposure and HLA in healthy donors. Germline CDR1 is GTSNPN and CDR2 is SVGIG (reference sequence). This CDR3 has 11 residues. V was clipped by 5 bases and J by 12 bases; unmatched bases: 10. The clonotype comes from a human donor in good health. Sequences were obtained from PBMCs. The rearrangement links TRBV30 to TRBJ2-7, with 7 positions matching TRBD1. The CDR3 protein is CAWETGQARYF. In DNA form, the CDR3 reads TGTGCCTGGGAGACCGGACAGGCAAGGTACTTC.